The rows below give T cell receptor beta chains drawn from one sample of a study of blood T cell repertoires in COVID-19. Sequencing used immunoSEQ multiplex PCR; TCRdb keeps in-frame clones, though not all of them. The repertoire includes about 270,000 clones, around 82% of them detected once, and roughly 5.7% sits in the top ten. Source material: peripheral blood. Receptor source: an elderly man with acute or convalescent COVID-19. Each CDR3 is given without its conserved first and last residue.

v_gene	j_gene	CDR3aa
TRBV19	TRBJ2-1	ASSIDAGLPYNEQF
TRBV9	TRBJ1-4	ASSVGPQVSNEKLF
TRBV5-8	TRBJ2-3	ASSSRTSGIRPDTQY
TRBV7-9	TRBJ2-5	ASSLIKRGQETQY
TRBV5-1	TRBJ1-6	ASSLSAGNYNSPLH
TRBV30	TRBJ1-4	AWSDRVGEKLF
TRBV18	TRBJ2-7	ASSPAGTGYGYEQY
TRBV28	TRBJ2-7	ASSFGGLYSYEQY
TRBV30	TRBJ2-7	AWDRGYTYEQY
TRBV6-5	TRBJ1-1	ASREGTADYTEAF
TRBV12-5	TRBJ1-1	ASGTGQGNTEAF
TRBV7-9	TRBJ1-6	ASSLTSYNSPLH
TRBV18	TRBJ2-2	ASSPRGGTGELF
TRBV2	TRBJ2-7	ASDSSGMHYEQY
TRBV9	TRBJ2-1	ASSAPAGGNNEQF
TRBV4-1	TRBJ2-1	ASSQVGTRRREQF
TRBV28	TRBJ1-6	ASRPPPGQGTYNSPLH
TRBV5-1	TRBJ2-5	ASSLWFRGTGKETQY
TRBV10-3	TRBJ2-1	AISEPAGGQTYNEQF
TRBV28	TRBJ2-1	ASSLRRNNQF
TRBV19	TRBJ2-3	ASRAQWNSGMSTDTQY
TRBV28	TRBJ1-2	ASSLSGRDYGYT
TRBV6-5	TRBJ1-2	ASTGQTYGYT
TRBV5-5	TRBJ1-1	ASSAHQGVNTEAF
TRBV2	TRBJ2-5	AGNWGREETQY
TRBV5-6	TRBJ1-2	ASSGNRNTNGYT
TRBV7-8	TRBJ2-2	ASSLASRSTGELF
TRBV27	TRBJ2-3	ASSPGQLRSTDTQY
TRBV2	TRBJ2-3	ASGGPQGTDTQY
TRBV28	TRBJ2-1	ASFTSSYNEQF
TRBV5-1	TRBJ2-1	ASSSLAGGPGAEQF
TRBV10-3	TRBJ2-5	ATGLAGETQY
TRBV12-3/TRBV12-4	TRBJ2-7	ASSFPSPGEQY
TRBV3-1/TRBV3-2	TRBJ2-1	ASSQRGGYNEQF
TRBV30	TRBJ1-1	AWSVRSGTEAF
TRBV6-5	TRBJ2-7	ASRLGQSYEQY
TRBV5-6	TRBJ2-6	ASSFGTGVAGANVLT
TRBV18	TRBJ1-3	ASSPTGGSGNTIY
TRBV19	TRBJ1-1	ASSISVGRLNTEAF
TRBV7-9	TRBJ2-5	ASRGQIGSAETQY
TRBV28	TRBJ1-6	ASSSHRVYSPLH
TRBV10-3	TRBJ2-3	AISASGNAGGGTDTQY
TRBV27	TRBJ1-5	ASSLRSNQPQH
TRBV24-1	TRBJ2-1	ATSERVGAPNGNEQF
TRBV7-3	TRBJ2-3	ASSSRHTDTQY
TRBV4-1	TRBJ2-7	ASSQGPRGGRSYEQY
TRBV19	TRBJ1-1	ASSSRGWNTEAF
TRBV2	TRBJ2-1	ASRPLASGAGGDEQF
TRBV19	TRBJ2-2	ASSIRSGDSTGELF
TRBV5-1	TRBJ2-3	ASSLLEGGTGTDTQY
TRBV5-5	TRBJ2-1	ASSLGGSSYNEQF
TRBV2	TRBJ2-7	ASKRGLAEGEQY
TRBV5-5	TRBJ1-2	ASSLLTGPNYGYT
TRBV3-1/TRBV3-2	TRBJ2-3	ASSQKSLAGGVLDTQY
TRBV12-3/TRBV12-4	TRBJ2-7	ASSYREEQY
TRBV2	TRBJ1-2	ASTGGYGYT
TRBV28	TRBJ2-3	ASEWGGTDTQY
TRBV6-5	TRBJ2-4	ASSPPGLRKNIQY
TRBV5-1	TRBJ2-7	ASSIEGSYEQY
TRBV28	TRBJ1-5	ASSSQGYNQPQH